The 10 T cell receptor beta chains in this list originate from one sample, sequenced in a study of blood T cells in healthy people across ages. A J-beta primer mix and a sample-barcoded 5' primer were used in a second PCR of about 7 to 12 cycles. Using its own MiXCR run on the 5' RACE reads, TCRdb lists one record per CDR3 protein. The sample has 1.6 million or so distinct CDR3 sequences; 34% are singletons. Material: blood. All receptors come from a woman in her twenties or thirties in good health.

The table lists this clonotype with a few counts. The chain recombines TRBV5-4 with TRBJ2-7, with TRBD1 matching over 8 bases. The CDR3 consists of 15 residues. Looked up from germline, CDR1 is SGHNT and CDR2 is YYREEE (reference sequence). The V segment lost 4 bases and the J segment 0 bases; nucleotides outside the gene matches: 6. The CDR3 DNA follows: TGTGCCAGCAGCGTCAGGGGGCTCGGCTCCTACGAGCAGTACTTC. Its protein product is CASSVRGLGSYEQYF.

This chain connects TRBV9 to TRBJ1-2, with D tentatively TRBD1 (6 bases). Germline CDR1 and CDR2: SGDLS and YYNGEE. Trimming removed 0 bases at V and 5 bases at J, with 14 bases between. The CDR3 covers 15 residues. As DNA, the CDR3 is TGTGCCAGCAGCGTAGGGGACACCGTCGGGTATGGCTACACCTTC. It yields the protein CASSVGDTVGYGYTF.

This chain joins TRBV28 and TRBJ1-5; 7 bases fit TRBD1. From germline, CDR1 is MDHEN and CDR2 SYDVKM. V lost 7 bases and J lost 6; bases outside the gene matches: 15. The CDR3 length is 16 residues. The CDR3 region has the DNA TGTGCCAGCATCCCCCATAACAGGGGACTCGGTCAGCCCCAGCATTTT. Translation: CASIPHNRGLGQPQHF.

This clonotype was counted a few times. V usage is TRBV12-3 or TRBV12-4 and J usage is TRBJ2-1; 9 bases map to TRBD2. V lost 5 bases, J lost 10 bases, and 3 bases stayed unmatched. The CDR3 has 12 amino acids. Here the CDR3 DNA reads TGTGCCAGCAGTCCTACTAGCGGGGAGCAGTTCTTC. Its protein product is CASSPTSGEQFF.

This clonotype has only a few counts. The rearrangement links TRBV4-1 to TRBJ2-3, with D perhaps TRBD1 (5 bases). V dropped 4 bases and J dropped 2 bases, with 10 bases sitting between them. In germline, CDR1 is MGHRA, CDR2 YSYEKL. This CDR3 spans 14 amino acids. Written as DNA, the CDR3 is TGCGCCAGCAGCCTCAGGGTCCCCACAGATACGCAGTATTTT. It translates to CASSLRVPTDTQYF.

A note on this clonotype: A junction end diverges from the germline sequence, so it may reflect a read error. The gene calls are TRBV9 and TRBJ2-3; 13 positions match TRBD2. CDR1 and CDR2 (germline): SGDLS, YYNGEE. The CDR3 is made up of 16 amino acids. For the CDR3, the DNA is TGTGCCTGCAGCGTCAGACTAGCGGGGGGAGCAGATACGCAGTATTTT. Translated, it gives CACSVRLAGGADTQYF.

This clonotype was picked up a small number of times. The chain is built from TRBV20-1 and TRBJ1-6, with 9 bases matching TRBD1. Trimming took 3 bases from V and 8 from J; bases not matched to a gene: 8. The length of the CDR3 is 15 residues. Germline loops: CDR1 DFQATT, CDR2 SNEGSKA (reference sequence). The CDR3, as DNA: TGCAGTGCTAGGTCCTTCGGGACAGGGCATTCACCCCTCCACTTT. It specifies CSARSFGTGHSPLHF.

The chain has TRBV5-5 and TRBJ2-1; D remains ambiguous. Germline V gene data show CDR1 as SGHKS and CDR2 as YYEKEE (reference sequence). This CDR3 region has 13 residues. With 2 bases removed from V and 6 bases from J, the gap between germline ends came to 9 bases. CDR3 protein: CASSFRSANEQFF. The DNA of the CDR3 is TGTGCCAGCAGCTTTCGCAGTGCCAATGAGCAGTTCTTC.

V is TRBV2 and J is TRBJ2-3; D possibly corresponds to TRBD1 (6 bases). The CDR3 covers 15 residues. Germline-derived CDR1 and CDR2 are SNHLY and FYNNEI. Trimming took 6 bases from V and 5 from J, leaving 18 bases between them. CDR3 region: CASRVVGLGGDTQYF. The CDR3 nucleotides are TGTGCCAGCAGAGTCGTCGGGCTAGGGGGAGATACGCAGTATTTT.

This sequence joins TRBV7-9 and TRBJ1-2; a possible D gene is TRBD1 (5 bases). Trimming removed 6 bases at V and 4 bases at J, with 18 bases between. The CDR3 extends over 15 amino acids. Germline V CDR1 and CDR2: SEHNR, FQNEAQ (reference sequence). DNA for the CDR3: TGTGCCAGCAGTCCCCCCTCGGGCAGGGTCTATGGCTACACCTTC. It translates to CASSPPSGRVYGYTF.